Presented here are 5 T cell receptor beta chains from one specimen sequenced in a study of T cell responses to AZD1222 COVID-19 vaccine. Produced via immunoSEQ multiplex PCR; TCRdb's table is partial and in-frame only. In the table there are more than 95,000 clones, around 90% of which are singletons. This specimen consisted of peripheral blood, obtained 28 days after the second AZD1222 dose. These receptors came from an adult who received the AZD1222 COVID-19 vaccine.

The CDR3 region has the DNA TGTGCCAGCTCACCAATTTCATCGGGGAATCCCACAGATACGCAGTATTTT. It encodes CASSPISSGNPTDTQYF. The V gene is TRBV18, the J gene TRBJ2-3; TRBD2 is a possible D gene (5 bases). CDR1 is KGHSH and CDR2 is LQKENI in the germline V gene. The CDR3 extends over 17 amino acids. Trimming removed 2 bases at V and 2 bases at J, with 17 bases between.

This chain connects TRBV9 to TRBJ2-2; D uncertain. From germline, CDR1 is SGDLS and CDR2 YYNGEE. This CDR3 spans 14 amino acids. The V gene lost 0 bases and the J gene lost 0 bases, with 3 bases spanning the gap. This CDR3 reads CASSVATNTGELFF. The CDR3 nucleotides read TGTGCCAGCAGCGTAGCTACGAACACCGGGGAGCTGTTTTTT.

This chain joins TRBV25-1 and TRBJ1-3; possibly TRBD1 for D (6 bases). V lost 5 bases and J 4 bases, leaving 21 bases between the germline ends. The CDR3 sequence is 17 residues long. The V gene's germline CDR1 is MGHDK and CDR2 SYGVNS. Written as DNA, the CDR3 is TGTGCCAGCAGTTTCCCCAACCGGGGGGCGGGAGGAAACACCATATATTTT. Its protein is CASSFPNRGAGGNTIYF.

The CDR3 reads CASSLGGQGVGAFF. The CDR3 DNA sequence: TGTGCCAGCAGTTTGGGGGGACAGGGAGTCGGAGCTTTCTTT. The rearrangement links TRBV28 to TRBJ1-1, with TRBD1 matching 9 bases. From germline, CDR1 is MDHEN and CDR2 SYDVKM. The CDR3 length is 14 residues. After removal of 3 bases from V and 10 bases from J, the junction contained 9 bases not matched to a gene.

The chain links TRBV9 to TRBJ1-1; no clear D. Between the trimmed V and J ends, which lost 4 bases and 1 base, there was a span of 23 bases. The length of the CDR3 is 18 residues. CDR1 is SGDLS and CDR2 is YYNGEE in the germline V gene. CDR3 amino acids: CASSPKISKRLTNTEAFF. As DNA, the CDR3 is TGTGCCAGCAGCCCCAAGATTTCAAAACGGCTCACGAACACTGAAGCTTTCTTT.